Listed below are T cell receptor beta chains from one sample, sequenced in a study of shared clonotypes between healthy human individuals. Libraries were prepared by immunoSEQ multiplex PCR; TCRdb keeps only in-frame clonotypes and omits some of them. The table lists hundreds of thousands of clones, roughly 96% of them singletons. The sample taken for sequencing was naive CD8+ T cells sorted from blood. All receptors derive from a woman in her 30s in good health. The CDR3 runs from the conserved cysteine through the conserved F or W. D genes are given only for firm matches. Rows may omit the clone size; those that give it use once, few, many or a size class.

d_call,v_call,j_call,clone_size,cdr3_aa,cdr3_nt
-,TRBV7-9,TRBJ2-3,-,CASSFHSTDTQYF,TGTGCCAGCAGCTTCCATTCCACAGATACGCAGTATTTT
TRBD1,TRBV11-2,TRBJ2-5,-,CASSLEPDRGRKTQYF,TGTGCCAGCAGCTTAGAACCGGACAGGGGGCGGAAGACCCAGTACTTC
TRBD2,TRBV2,TRBJ2-2,-,CASSEAPPGSGGLRELFF,TGTGCCAGCAGTGAAGCGCCTCCAGGTAGCGGGGGATTGAGGGAGCTGTTTTTT
-,TRBV5-6,TRBJ2-2,-,CASSLDGNTGELFF,TGTGCCAGCAGCTTAGACGGAAACACCGGGGAGCTGTTTTTT
TRBD1,TRBV27,TRBJ1-5,-,CASSARTGRGNQPQHF,TGTGCCAGCAGTGCCCGGACAGGCCGGGGCAATCAGCCCCAGCATTTT
TRBD1,TRBV5-6,TRBJ2-1,-,CASSQTRDREYNEQFF,TGTGCCAGCAGCCAAACCCGGGACAGAGAATACAATGAGCAGTTCTTC
TRBD1,TRBV27,TRBJ2-7,-,CASSPGTGMSEQYF,TGTGCCAGCAGTCCGGGGACAGGGATGAGCGAGCAGTACTTC
-,TRBV11-2,TRBJ1-1,-,CASRLGQTEAFF,TGTGCCAGCAGATTAGGACAGACTGAAGCTTTCTTT
-,TRBV5-4,TRBJ2-7,-,CASSLRGAGEQYF,TGTGCCAGCAGCTTACGAGGGGCAGGGGAGCAGTACTTC
TRBD2,TRBV9,TRBJ2-1,-,CASSARGVSSYNEQFF,TGTGCCAGCAGCGCCCGGGGGGTTAGCTCCTACAATGAGCAGTTCTTC
-,TRBV4-2,TRBJ2-3,-,CASSQGNLGADTQYF,TGTGCCAGCAGCCAAGGAAACCTCGGAGCGGATACGCAGTATTTT
-,TRBV27,TRBJ2-7,few,CASSLGPIEQYF,TGTGCCAGCAGCCTTGGACCGATTGAGCAGTACTTC
-,TRBV6-4,TRBJ2-7,-,CASSGVYEQYF,TGTGCCAGCAGTGGGGTATACGAGCAGTACTTC
-,TRBV6-1,TRBJ2-7,-,CATHPGYEQYF,TGTGCCACCCACCCGGGCTACGAGCAGTACTTC
TRBD2,TRBV19,TRBJ2-7,once,CASSIGAGVAYEQYF,TGTGCCAGTAGTATAGGTGCGGGAGTCGCCTACGAGCAGTACTTC
TRBD1,TRBV2,TRBJ2-7,-,CASTAGGGYEQYF,TGTGCCAGCACAGCAGGGGGTGGTTACGAGCAGTACTTC
-,TRBV4-1,TRBJ2-7,-,CASSQEWGSYEQYF,TGCGCCAGCAGCCAAGAGTGGGGTTCCTACGAGCAGTACTTC
-,TRBV5-6,TRBJ2-1,-,CASSLRAGSYNEQFF,TGTGCCAGCAGCTTGCGCGCGGGGTCCTACAATGAGCAGTTCTTC
-,TRBV10-2,TRBJ2-5,-,CASSEWFLNQETQYF,TGCGCCAGCAGTGAATGGTTTCTAAACCAAGAGACCCAGTACTTC
-,TRBV28,TRBJ2-1,-,CASSFLAWDEQFF,TGTGCCAGCAGTTTTCTAGCGTGGGATGAGCAGTTCTTC
-,TRBV27,TRBJ2-2,once,CASNPTPGLEGVGELFF,TGTGCCAGCAACCCAACCCCCGGGCTCGAAGGGGTCGGGGAGCTGTTTTTT
TRBD2,TRBV15,TRBJ2-1,-,CATSRGLAGGRSYNEQFF,TGTGCCACCAGCAGAGGTCTAGCGGGAGGGAGATCCTACAATGAGCAGTTCTTC
-,TRBV4-1,TRBJ2-7,once,CASSQVDFSSYEQYF,TGCGCCAGCAGCCAAGTCGACTTTAGCTCCTACGAGCAGTACTTC
TRBD2,TRBV19,TRBJ2-7,-,CASSGTSGAYEQYF,TGTGCCAGTAGCGGGACTAGCGGCGCCTACGAGCAGTACTTC
TRBD1,TRBV6-1,TRBJ2-7,-,CASNLDRTLREQYF,TGTGCCAGCAACCTGGACAGGACCCTGAGGGAGCAGTACTTC
-,TRBV7-9,TRBJ1-2,-,CASSLGFQGRNGYTF,TGTGCCAGCAGCTTGGGTTTCCAGGGAAGGAATGGCTACACCTTC
-,TRBV29-1,TRBJ1-3,-,CSAAGTTGYGNTIYF,TGCAGCGCCGCAGGAACTACAGGGTACGGAAACACCATATATTTT
TRBD1,TRBV19,TRBJ2-7,-,CASSPGQGSSYEQYF,TGTGCCAGTAGTCCGGGACAGGGCAGCTCCTACGAGCAGTACTTC
-,TRBV5-6,TRBJ1-1,-,CASSLMSFEAFF,TGTGCCAGCAGCTTAATGTCCTTCGAAGCTTTCTTT
-,TRBV4-1,TRBJ2-3,once,CASSKDGDTQYF,TGCGCCAGCAGCAAAGACGGGGATACGCAGTATTTT
-,TRBV5-4,TRBJ2-1,-,CASSWSHEQFF,TGTGCCAGCAGTTGGAGCCATGAGCAGTTCTTC
-,TRBV15,TRBJ2-7,-,CATSRDGYEQYF,TGTGCCACCAGCAGAGATGGCTACGAGCAGTACTTC
-,TRBV5-8,TRBJ2-1,-,CASSFGPAGKDEQFF,TGTGCCAGCAGCTTCGGGCCCGCAGGGAAGGATGAGCAGTTCTTC
TRBD2,TRBV6-1,TRBJ2-7,-,CASSRLREGYYEQYF,TGTGCCTCAAGTCGCTTGCGGGAGGGTTACTACGAGCAGTACTTC
-,TRBV5-4,TRBJ1-1,-,CASFITVTTEAFF,TGTGCCAGCTTCATTACAGTGACCACTGAAGCTTTCTTT
TRBD2,TRBV19,TRBJ2-7,-,CASSAGTSGVYEQYF,TGTGCCAGTAGTGCAGGGACTAGCGGGGTCTACGAGCAGTACTTC